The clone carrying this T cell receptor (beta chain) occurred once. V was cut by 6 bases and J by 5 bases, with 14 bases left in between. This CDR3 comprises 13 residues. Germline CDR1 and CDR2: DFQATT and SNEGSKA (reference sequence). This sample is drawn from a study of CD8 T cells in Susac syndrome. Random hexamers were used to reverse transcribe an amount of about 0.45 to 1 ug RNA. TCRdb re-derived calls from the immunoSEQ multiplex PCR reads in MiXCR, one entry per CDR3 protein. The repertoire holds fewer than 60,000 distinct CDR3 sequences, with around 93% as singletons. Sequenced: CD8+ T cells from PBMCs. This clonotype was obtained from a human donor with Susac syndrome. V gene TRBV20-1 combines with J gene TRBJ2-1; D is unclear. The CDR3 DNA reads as TGCAGTGCGCGCGAGGACGGTAACAATGAGCAGTTCTTC. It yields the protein CSAREDGNNEQFF.